This entry lists 8 T cell receptor beta chains sequenced from one sample in a study of control samples from healthy donors and cancer patients. Profiling relied on immunoSEQ multiplex PCR, and the TCRdb table lists in-frame clones only, not all of them. Among 70,000 to 75,000 clones listed, roughly 84% were seen once. The material sequenced was blood. The receptor set was obtained from a woman between 50 and 59 years old in good health.

The table lists this clone with a few counts. This chain joins TRBV4-1 and TRBJ2-1, with 7 positions matching TRBD2. The CDR3 consists of 16 residues. CDR1 and CDR2 (germline): MGHRA, YSYEKL. J lost 4 bases, V lost 0 bases, and 6 bases had no gene match. CDR3 DNA sequence: TGCGCCAGCAGCCAAGAAGGGGAGGGGCCGTACAATGAGCAGTTCTTC. Protein: CASSQEGEGPYNEQFF.

The rearrangement uses TRBV27 and TRBJ2-1, with D perhaps TRBD1 (5 bases). V lost 5 bases and J 6 bases, leaving 14 bases between the germline ends. This CDR3 contains 14 residues. Germline V gene lookup returns CDR1 MNHEY and CDR2 SMNVEV (reference sequence). This CDR3 reads CASSPRFRVNEQFF. For the CDR3, the DNA is TGTGCCAGCAGTCCCCGGTTCAGGGTCAATGAGCAGTTCTTC.

V usage is TRBV4-1 and J usage is TRBJ2-7; a weak D match, TRBD2 (6 bases). V was pared by 1 base and J by 0 bases, with 16 bases between. The germline gives CDR1 MGHRA, CDR2 YSYEKL. The CDR3 runs 17 residues. The CDR3 DNA is TGCGCCAGCAGCCAAGTAGGGGCGGGAAAAACCTCCTACGAGCAGTACTTC. Protein: CASSQVGAGKTSYEQYF.

The chain uses TRBV19 and TRBJ2-1; D is uncertain. The V gene lost 3 bases and the J gene lost 10 bases, with 16 bases spanning the gap. CDR3 length: 14 residues. CDR1 is LNHDA and CDR2 is SQIVND in the germline V gene (reference sequence). The CDR3, as DNA: TGTGCCAGTAGTATCCCCGGAGACGCTTGGGAGCAGTTCTTC. This gives the protein CASSIPGDAWEQFF.

This rearrangement joins TRBV5-1 to TRBJ2-5; D tentatively fits TRBD1 or TRBD2 (6 bases each). V lost 0 bases to trimming and J lost 2 bases, with 14 bases between them. The CDR3 contains 16 residues. Looked up from germline, CDR1 is SGHRS and CDR2 is YFSETQ. As DNA, the CDR3 is TGCGCCAGCAGCTTGGAGGCAACAGGGACTCAAGAGACCCAGTACTTC. It encodes CASSLEATGTQETQYF.

The count of this clone is one. The chain recombines TRBV4-1 with TRBJ1-4, with a weak D call TRBD1 (6 bases). Trimming stripped 4 bases from V and 0 bases from J, with 15 bases between. The CDR3 runs to 17 residues. Germline V lookup: CDR1 MGHRA, CDR2 YSYEKL. CDR3 protein: CASSLGQPLATNEKLFF. CDR3 in DNA: TGCGCCAGCAGCCTAGGACAGCCCCTTGCAACTAATGAAAAACTGTTTTTT.

This clone appeared a few times. The V gene is TRBV28, the J gene TRBJ2-7; D may match TRBD1 or TRBD2 (5 bases each). Germline V CDR1 and CDR2: MDHEN, SYDVKM. The germline V and J ends were trimmed by 10 bases and 7 bases, with 20 bases remaining between them. The CDR3 is 13 amino acids. In DNA, the CDR3 is TGTGCCATCAAGACAGTCCTAGCCGTTGAGCAGTACTTC. It is translated as CAIKTVLAVEQYF. The whole variable domain, filled in from reference TRBV28 and TRBJ2-7, reads DVKVTQSSRYLVKRTGEKVFLECVQDMDHENMFWYRQDPGLGLRLIYFSYDVKMKEKGDIPEGYSVSREKKERFSLILESASTNQTSMYLCAIKTVLAVEQYFGPGTRLTVT.

In this sample, this clone turned up once. CDR3 in amino acids: CASSPRDGYEQYF. The CDR3 DNA reads TGTGCCAGCAGCCCGAGGGACGGTTACGAGCAGTACTTC. The chain is built from TRBV27 and TRBJ2-7, with D possibly called TRBD1 or TRBD2 (5 bases each). V shed 6 bases and J shed 4 bases, with 13 bases lying between them. Looked up from germline, CDR1 is MNHEY and CDR2 is SMNVEV (reference sequence). The CDR3 is 13 amino acids.